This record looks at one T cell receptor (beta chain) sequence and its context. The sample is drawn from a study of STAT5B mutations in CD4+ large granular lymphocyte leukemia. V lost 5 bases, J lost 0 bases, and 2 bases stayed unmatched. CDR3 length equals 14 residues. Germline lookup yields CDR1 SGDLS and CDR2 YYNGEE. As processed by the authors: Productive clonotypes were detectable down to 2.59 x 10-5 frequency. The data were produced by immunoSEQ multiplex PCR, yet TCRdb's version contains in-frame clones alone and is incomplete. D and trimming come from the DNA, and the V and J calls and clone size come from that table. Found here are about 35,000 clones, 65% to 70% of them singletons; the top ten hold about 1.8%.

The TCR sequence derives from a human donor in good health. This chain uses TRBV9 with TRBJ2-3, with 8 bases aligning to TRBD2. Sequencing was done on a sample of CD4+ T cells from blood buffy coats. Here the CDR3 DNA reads TGTGCCAGCAGTGGCGGGGGGAGCACAGATACGCAGTATTTT. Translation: CASSGGGSTDTQYF.